The 22 T cell receptor beta chains presented below share a single source sample, sequenced in a study of radiotherapy plus CTLA-4 blockade in lung cancer. Sequencing used immunoSEQ multiplex PCR; TCRdb keeps in-frame clones, though not all of them. Of more than 100,000 clones listed, over 80% are singletons. This material consisted of peripheral blood, taken from a patient treated with radiotherapy plus ipilimumab. The receptors shown here come from a human donor with non-small cell lung cancer that progressed on radiotherapy plus ipilimumab.

The chain couples TRBV25-1 to TRBJ2-7; D uncertain. The CDR3 has 15 amino acids. Germline V CDR1 and CDR2: MGHDK, SYGVNS. The V end lost 2 bases, the J end lost 0 bases, and 11 bases lay between the germline ends. The CDR3: CASSESLVSSYEQYF. The CDR3 DNA sequence: TGTGCCAGCAGTGAAAGCCTAGTAAGCTCCTACGAGCAGTACTTC.

The chain joins TRBV9 to TRBJ2-3, with D perhaps matching TRBD2 (5 bases). The length of the CDR3 is 13 residues. The V gene's germline CDR1 is SGDLS and CDR2 YYNGEE. V shed 3 bases and J shed 0 bases, with 5 bases lying between them. The CDR3 reads CASSGGSTDTQYF. Written as DNA, the CDR3 is TGTGCCAGCAGCGGAGGGAGCACAGATACGCAGTATTTT.

Here the CDR3 reads CASSPDWATDTQYF. The CDR3 region has the DNA TGTGCCAGCAGCCCCGATTGGGCCACAGATACGCAGTATTTT. The chain combines TRBV14 with TRBJ2-3; D uncertain. This CDR3 spans 14 amino acids. CDR1 is SGHDN, CDR2 FVKESK, per germline. Trimming took off 4 bases at V and 2 bases at J, with 10 bases between the two ends.

The CDR3 nucleotides are TGTGCCAGCAACCAACAGGGGGCTTTGAACACTGAAGCTTTCTTT. This translates into CASNQQGALNTEAFF. The chain combines TRBV2 with TRBJ1-1; 9 bases agree with TRBD1. Unmatched junction bases numbered 6, after V lost 7 bases and J lost 0 bases. Germline assignment: CDR1 SNHLY and CDR2 FYNNEI. This CDR3 is built from 15 residues.

V usage is TRBV10-3 and J usage is TRBJ1-5; no firm D call. There are 12 residues in the CDR3. Germline V gene data show CDR1 as ENHRY and CDR2 as SYGVKD. Trimming took off 8 bases at V and 3 bases at J, with 8 bases between the two ends. The CDR3, as DNA: TGTGCCATCGGAAGCGTCAATCAGCCCCAGCATTTT. Protein sequence: CAIGSVNQPQHF.

The rearrangement joins TRBV5-6 to TRBJ1-2, with a possible D match to TRBD1 (5 bases). Trimming took off 4 bases at V and 6 bases at J, with 13 bases between the two ends. The germline gives CDR1 SGHDT, CDR2 YYEEEE. This CDR3 contains 13 residues. CDR3 protein: CASSPKGLNGYTF. Here the CDR3 DNA reads TGTGCCAGCAGCCCCAAGGGGTTGAATGGCTACACCTTC.

The chain has TRBV7-9 and TRBJ2-7, with a possible D match to TRBD1 (5 bases). Germline values: CDR1 SEHNR, CDR2 FQNEAQ (reference sequence). V lost 1 base, J lost 3 bases, and 13 bases lay in between. The CDR3 sequence is 15 residues long. The CDR3 region has the DNA TGTGCCAGCAGCTTAGGGGGTCGCAGGGTCTACGAGCAGTACTTC. Its translation is CASSLGGRRVYEQYF.

The table lists this clone with a count of one. The chain combines TRBV4-2 with TRBJ2-2, with D possibly being TRBD2 (5 bases). CDR3 length equals 18 residues. V lost 1 base, J lost 1 base, and 16 bases lay in between. Looked up from germline, CDR1 is LGHNA and CDR2 is YNFKEQ. For the CDR3, the DNA is TGTGCCAGCAGCCAAGTAACCCTAGCTCGGGTGAACACCGGGGAGCTGTTTTTT. This gives the protein CASSQVTLARVNTGELFF.

The V call is TRBV19, the J call TRBJ1-2; tentatively, D is TRBD1 (5 bases). V was shortened by 0 bases and J by 2 bases, with 7 bases between the two germline ends. CDR3 length: 14 amino acids. In germline, CDR1 is LNHDA, CDR2 SQIVND (reference sequence). The CDR3 loop is CASSIERQNYGYTF. The DNA of the CDR3 is TGTGCCAGTAGTATAGAGCGACAGAACTATGGCTACACCTTC.

A few counts support this clone. This chain connects TRBV6-6 to TRBJ2-7, with no clear D. CDR1 is MNHNY and CDR2 is SVGAGI in the germline V gene (reference sequence). This CDR3 is built from 14 residues. Trimming removed 0 bases from V and 0 bases from J, with 6 bases in between. CDR3 nucleotide sequence: TGTGCCAGCAGTTACTCGCTTAGCTCCTACGAGCAGTACTTC. It yields the protein CASSYSLSSYEQYF.

The chain joins TRBV2 to TRBJ2-5, with 8 bases identical to TRBD2. This CDR3 has 13 residues. Germline V gene lookup returns CDR1 SNHLY and CDR2 FYNNEI. The V segment lost 8 bases and the J segment 3 bases; nucleotides outside the gene matches: 5. The CDR3 spells CASSGGWEETQYF. Written as DNA, the CDR3 is TGTGCCAGCTCGGGAGGGTGGGAAGAGACCCAGTACTTC.

The rearrangement uses TRBV6-6 and TRBJ2-7; TRBD1 matches 7 bases. The ends lost 10 bases at V and 3 bases at J; junction bases unmatched: 9. The CDR3 runs to 13 residues. CDR1 MNHNY and CDR2 SVGAGI come from the germline V gene (reference sequence). The chain's CDR3 is CAIARDSSYEQYF. DNA for the CDR3: TGTGCCATCGCGAGGGACAGTAGCTACGAGCAGTACTTC.

The J gene is TRBJ2-1, the V gene TRBV13, with 11 bases that match TRBD2. Trimming took 2 bases from V and 8 from J; bases not matched to a gene: 8. This CDR3 is built from 16 residues. The germline V gene has CDR1 PRHDT and CDR2 FYEKMQ (reference sequence). CDR3 bases: TGTGCCAGCAGCTTATATGGTAGCGGGAGGGCCCATGAGCAGTTCTTC. This gives the protein CASSLYGSGRAHEQFF.

V is TRBV5-1 and J is TRBJ1-2; D gene uncertain. V shed 7 bases and J shed 8 bases, with 21 bases lying between them. From germline, CDR1 is SGHRS and CDR2 YFSETQ. This CDR3 has 14 residues. CDR3 bases: TGCGCCAGCCGCCGTCGGCCCACTGATGGGGGCTACACCTTC. Protein: CASRRRPTDGGYTF.

The chain joins TRBV5-4 to TRBJ1-1; TRBD1 agrees at 7 bases. The germline V gene encodes CDR1 SGHNT and CDR2 YYREEE (reference sequence). This CDR3 contains 16 residues. The trim removed 3 bases at V and 0 bases at J, leaving 8 bases unmatched. The CDR3 DNA reads as TGTGCCAGCAGCTCCCCCCTGACAGGGTTGAACACTGAAGCTTTCTTT. Protein sequence: CASSSPLTGLNTEAFF. Looking up the rest from reference TRBV5-4 and TRBJ1-1 gives the full variable domain: ETGVTQSPTHLIKTRGQQVTLRCSSQSGHNTVSWYQQALGQGPQFIFQYYREEENGRGNFPPRFSGLQFPNYSSELNVNALELDDSALYLCASSSPLTGLNTEAFFGQGTRLTVV.

The chain carries TRBV15 and TRBJ2-2; D gene unclear. Deletions cut 1 base from V and 6 bases from J, with 9 bases between. The CDR3 is 14 amino acids. CDR1 LNHNV and CDR2 YYDKDF come from the germline V gene (reference sequence). In DNA, the CDR3 is TGTGCCACCAGCAGAGCCCCTTTCCCCGGGGAGCTGTTTTTT. Translation gives CATSRAPFPGELFF.

This clone was recorded a few times. CDR3 coding DNA: TGCGCCAGCAGCTTGATTGCGGGAGGCCCCAACGAGCAGTACTTC. This translates into CASSLIAGGPNEQYF. The chain combines TRBV5-1 with TRBJ2-7; 8 positions match TRBD2. This CDR3 region has 15 residues. V shed 1 base, J shed 5 bases, and the junction held 8 bases outside the gene matches. Looked up from germline, CDR1 is SGHRS and CDR2 is YFSETQ.

This chain joins TRBV7-8 and TRBJ1-1; D gene ambiguous. The CDR3 is made up of 12 amino acids. In germline, CDR1 is SGHVS, CDR2 FQNEAQ. Trimming left V 5 bases short and J 5 bases short, with 9 bases between. CDR3 in DNA: TGTGCCAGCAGCCGGAGGGATACTGAAGCTTTCTTT. The encoded protein is CASSRRDTEAFF.

This clone was recorded a few times. V is TRBV5-1 and J is TRBJ2-1; D is unresolved. The CDR3 covers 15 residues. Germline V gives CDR1 SGHRS, CDR2 YFSETQ. The V end lost 1 base, the J end lost 0 bases, and 8 bases lay between the germline ends. In nucleotides, the CDR3 is TGCGCCAGCAGCTTGCTGAGGAGCTCCTACAATGAGCAGTTCTTC. Translation: CASSLLRSSYNEQFF.

V is TRBV6-5 and J is TRBJ2-2; 11 bases agree with TRBD2. The CDR3 covers 15 residues. The ends lost 6 bases at V and 4 bases at J; junction bases unmatched: 4. Germline assignment: CDR1 MNHEY and CDR2 SVGAGI. The CDR3 DNA sequence: TGTGCCAGCAGACTAGCGGGAGTGCTCACCGGGGAGCTGTTTTTT. Protein sequence: CASRLAGVLTGELFF.

This chain joins TRBV5-1 and TRBJ2-1, with 10 nucleotides matching TRBD2. V dropped 2 bases and J dropped 4; count of bases not matched to a gene: 9. This CDR3 is 17 amino acids long. In germline, CDR1 is SGHRS, CDR2 YFSETQ. Here the CDR3 reads CASSFSLAGAGYNEQFF. Here the CDR3 DNA reads TGCGCCAGCAGCTTTAGTCTAGCGGGAGCTGGTTACAATGAGCAGTTCTTC. Together with reference TRBV5-1 and TRBJ2-1, the CDR3 gives the full variable domain: KAGVTQTPRYLIKTRGQQVTLSCSPISGHRSVSWYQQTPGQGLQFLFEYFSETQRNKGNFPGRFSGRQFSNSRSEMNVSTLELGDSALYLCASSFSLAGAGYNEQFFGPGTRLTVL.

The rearrangement uses TRBV19 and TRBJ1-4, with 7 positions matching TRBD1. V gave up 5 bases and J gave up 6 bases; unmatched junction bases: 6. The CDR3 covers 14 residues. Germline CDR1 is LNHDA and CDR2 is SQIVND (reference sequence). The DNA of the CDR3 is TGTGCCAGTAGTCTCGGGACAGCCTATGAAAAACTGTTTTTT. It codes for CASSLGTAYEKLFF.